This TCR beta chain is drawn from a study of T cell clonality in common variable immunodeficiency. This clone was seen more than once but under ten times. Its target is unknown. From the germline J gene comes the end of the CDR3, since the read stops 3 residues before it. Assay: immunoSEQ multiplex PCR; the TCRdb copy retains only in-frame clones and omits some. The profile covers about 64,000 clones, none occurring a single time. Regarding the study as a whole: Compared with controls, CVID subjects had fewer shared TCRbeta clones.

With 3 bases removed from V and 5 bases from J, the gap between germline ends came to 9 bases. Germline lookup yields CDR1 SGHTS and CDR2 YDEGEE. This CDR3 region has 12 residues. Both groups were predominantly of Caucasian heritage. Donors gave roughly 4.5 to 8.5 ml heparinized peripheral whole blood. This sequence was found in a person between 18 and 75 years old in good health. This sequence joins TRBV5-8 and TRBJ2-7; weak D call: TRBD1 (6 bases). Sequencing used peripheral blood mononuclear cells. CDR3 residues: CASSWTVDEQYF. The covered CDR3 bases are TGTGCCAGCAGCTGGACAGTCGACGAG. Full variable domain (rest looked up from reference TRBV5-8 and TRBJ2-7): EAGVTQSPTHLIKTRGQQATLRCSPISGHTSVYWYQQALGLGLQFLLWYDEGEERNRGNFPPRFSGRQFPNYSSELNVNALELEDSALYLCASSWTVDEQYFGPGTRLTVT.